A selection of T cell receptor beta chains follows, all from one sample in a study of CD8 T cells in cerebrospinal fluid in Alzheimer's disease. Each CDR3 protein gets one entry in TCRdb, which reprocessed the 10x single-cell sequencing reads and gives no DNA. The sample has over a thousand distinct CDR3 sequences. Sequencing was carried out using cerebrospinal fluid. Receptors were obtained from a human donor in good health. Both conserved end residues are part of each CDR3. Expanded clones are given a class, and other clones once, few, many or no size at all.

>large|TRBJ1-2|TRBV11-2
CASNPGQGSFGYTF
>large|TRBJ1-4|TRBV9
CASSVGRINEKLFF
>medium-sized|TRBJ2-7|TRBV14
CASSRQGATYEQYF
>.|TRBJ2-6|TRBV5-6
CASRLQGSGANVLTF
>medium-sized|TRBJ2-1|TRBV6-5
CASSRLAVPYNEQFF
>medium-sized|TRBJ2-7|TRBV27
CASSFPGDYEQYF
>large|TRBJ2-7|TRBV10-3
CAISSYGQYYEQYF
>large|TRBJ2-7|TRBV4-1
CASSPHPTKLAGGSYEQYF
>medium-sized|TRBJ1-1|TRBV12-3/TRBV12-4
CASSLSLAGTRAFF
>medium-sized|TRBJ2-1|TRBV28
CASSSSTDLTRRGSYNEQFF
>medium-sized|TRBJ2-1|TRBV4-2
CASSQEGRADNEQFF
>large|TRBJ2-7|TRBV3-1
CASSQAGLGSYEQYF
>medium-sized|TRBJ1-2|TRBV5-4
CASSPTGPYGYTF
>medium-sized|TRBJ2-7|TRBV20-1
CSADRASYEQYF
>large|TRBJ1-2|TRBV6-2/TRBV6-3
CASSRPGHIHGYTF
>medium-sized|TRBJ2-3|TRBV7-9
CASMMGQGADTQYF
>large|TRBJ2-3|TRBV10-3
CAIRGDGTDTQYF
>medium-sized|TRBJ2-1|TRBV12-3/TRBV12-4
CASSLDSWVNSPYNEQFF
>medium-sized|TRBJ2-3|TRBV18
CASSPTSGRSADTQYF
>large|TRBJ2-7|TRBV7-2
CASSLDLGEQYF
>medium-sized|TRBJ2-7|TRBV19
CASSISGQIYEQYF
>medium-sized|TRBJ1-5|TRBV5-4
CASSRDLNQPQHF
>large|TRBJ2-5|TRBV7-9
CASSATGLAGGRETQYF
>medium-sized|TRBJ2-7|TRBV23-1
CASSQKTDFPSYEQYF
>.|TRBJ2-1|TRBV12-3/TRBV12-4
CASSSSGRPYNEQFF
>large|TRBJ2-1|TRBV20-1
CSAPYPGLAGGYNEQFF
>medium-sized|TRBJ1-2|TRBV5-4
CASSLAGVQRDTF
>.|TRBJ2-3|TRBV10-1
CASSEGGTLGVTDTQYF
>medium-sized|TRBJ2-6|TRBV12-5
CASGLSGANVLTF
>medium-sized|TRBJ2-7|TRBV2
CASSVLFSYEQYF
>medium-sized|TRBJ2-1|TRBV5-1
CASSLELGSYNEQFF
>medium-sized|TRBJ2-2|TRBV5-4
CASSLERQNTGELFF
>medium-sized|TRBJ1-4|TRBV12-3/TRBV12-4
CASSAYEKLFF
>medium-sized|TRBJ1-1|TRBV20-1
CSASWANMNTEAFF
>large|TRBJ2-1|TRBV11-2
CASSLWESNEQFF
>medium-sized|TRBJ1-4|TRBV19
CASSIWSATNEKLFF
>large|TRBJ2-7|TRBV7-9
CASSFGGIGEQYF
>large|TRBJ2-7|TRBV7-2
CASSLGRAGGLYEQYF
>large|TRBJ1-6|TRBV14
CASASASSYNSPLHF
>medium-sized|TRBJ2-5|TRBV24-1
CATSDGSQETQYF
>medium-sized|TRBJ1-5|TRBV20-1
CSASNNNRGKNQPQHF
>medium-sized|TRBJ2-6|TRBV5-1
CASSPLDGSGANVLTF
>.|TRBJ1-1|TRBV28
CASSLGAEGNTEAFF
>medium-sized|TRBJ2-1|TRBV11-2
CASSLVDGGFEQFF
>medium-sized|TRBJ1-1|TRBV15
CATSRVQGFTEAFF
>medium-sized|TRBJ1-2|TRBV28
CASSHDSHGYTF
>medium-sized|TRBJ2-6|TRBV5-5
CASSNRQVETGANVLTF
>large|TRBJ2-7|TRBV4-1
CASSQVHSGAAPFEQYF
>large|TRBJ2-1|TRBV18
CASSPSQTGVGGEQFF
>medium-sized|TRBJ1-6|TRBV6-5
CASGRQGDSPLHF
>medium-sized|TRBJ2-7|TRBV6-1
CASSDPLGGLLNEQYF
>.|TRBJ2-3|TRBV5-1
CASRPDSTSTDTQYF
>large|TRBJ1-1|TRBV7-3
CASSLTLNTEAFF
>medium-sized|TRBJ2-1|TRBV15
CATSARYNEQFF
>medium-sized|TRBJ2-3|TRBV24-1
CATSDRMTDLTDTQYF